This record looks at one T cell receptor (beta chain) sequence and its context. This entry is derived from a study of blood T cell repertoires in COVID-19. Study information: Nucleic acid was either cDNA or gDNA, and it came from T cells, B-cell-depleted T cells, or PBMCs.

This CDR3 has 14 residues. Original processing notes: Estimated nucleated cell counts came from reference gene primer amplification. Sequencing was performed with immunoSEQ multiplex PCR; in TCRdb, only in-frame clones are kept and a portion is missing. V, J and clone size are taken as reported in that table, and D and trimming were inferred from the DNA itself. Of nearly 90,000 clones listed, approximately 89% are singletons. Source material: peripheral blood. The TCR comes from a man older than 75 with acute or convalescent COVID-19. This sequence joins TRBV12-1 and TRBJ2-7; the D segment call TRBD1 is taken from the table without a DNA check. TRBV12-1 counts as a pseudogene. CDR3 sequence (DNA): TGTGCCAGCAGCTCGGGACAGCAAGCCTACGAGCAGTACTTC. It codes for CASSSGQQAYEQYF.